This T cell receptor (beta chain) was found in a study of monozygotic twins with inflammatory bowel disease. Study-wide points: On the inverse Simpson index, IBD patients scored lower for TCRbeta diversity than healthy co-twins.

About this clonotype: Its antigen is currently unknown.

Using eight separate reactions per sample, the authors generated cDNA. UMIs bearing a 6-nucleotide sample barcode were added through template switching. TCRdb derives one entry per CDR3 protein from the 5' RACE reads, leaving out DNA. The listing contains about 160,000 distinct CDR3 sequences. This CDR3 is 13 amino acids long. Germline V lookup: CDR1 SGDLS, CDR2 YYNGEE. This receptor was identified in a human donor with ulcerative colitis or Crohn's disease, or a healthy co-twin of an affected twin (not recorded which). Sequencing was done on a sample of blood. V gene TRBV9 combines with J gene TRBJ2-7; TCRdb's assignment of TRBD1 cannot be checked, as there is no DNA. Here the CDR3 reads CARSRDRDYEQYF.